This T cell receptor beta chain appears in the sequencing data of a study of a mutant IDH1 vaccine in newly diagnosed glioma (dated by TCRdb to about 2021). About the study as a whole: Patients were given eight vaccinations, in weeks 1, 3, 5, 7, 11, 15, 19 and 23, which matched visits V03 through V10. In the chemotherapy-containing groups, vaccination started alongside temozolomide cycles, whereas in patients who had radiotherapy alone it started 4-6 weeks after radiotherapy. Of the roughly 30 treated patients, 62.5% were male and about 40% were female, and a mean age of 40.4 years was recorded. Prior to enrollment, standard therapy consisting of radiotherapy alone, temozolomide alone, or radiochemotherapy with temozolomide had been administered to patients, with the combination being received by most patients. Six visits were used for peripheral blood collection: V03 (baseline), V05, V07, V10, V12 and V13. For exploratory analyses, 25 to 30 treated patients had longitudinal TCRB deep sequencing done wherever samples were available.

The time point tag for this specimen amounts to: week 11, during vaccination. A 20-mer mutant IDH1 peptide at 300 micrograms in Montanide made up each vaccine dose, which was injected subcutaneously together with topical imiquimod. All donors had newly diagnosed IDH1-mutant astrocytomas of WHO grade 3 or 4 that showed loss of nuclear ATRX. The samples were drawn from NOA16, a multicentre, single-arm, open-label phase I trial in Germany that tested a mutant IDH1 peptide vaccine in humans for the first time. Genomic DNA for TCRB sequencing was isolated from EDTA blood with the DNeasy Blood and Tissue Kit. Here V drops 4 bases and J drops 3 bases, and the junction holds 4 bases not matched to any gene. Its CDR3 holds 14 amino acids, cysteine through phenylalanine. Only the CDR3 DNA stays, 42 bases, in frame from base 1. The germline V gene yields SGHRS for CDR1 and YFSETQ for CDR2. Comment on this clone: No cognate antigen has been identified for it. Per-base quality was not reported, and no clone a single base away is much larger than it.

General findings and caveats noted by the study authors: Pseudoprogression appeared unrelated to alterations in the top peripheral T cell clonotypes detected by TCRB sequencing. The authors noted that analyses of patient blood samples could not be reproduced because of sample limitations. Availability determined which PBMC samples were chosen for TCRB deep sequencing. Immune responses induced by the vaccine were seen in approximately 93% of patients across multiple MHC alleles.

Library method: the immunoSEQ multiplex PCR assay. The hsTCRB Kit was used according to the manufacturer's protocol to amplify rearranged TCR beta chain sequences. TCRB libraries were sequenced on an Illumina MiSeq. The authors' pipeline ran thus. The proprietary platform of the kit vendor was used for demultiplexing, trimming and gene mapping. TCRdb holds this immuneACCESS table with in-frame rearrangements only. Some clones are missing; in checked studies, unresolved V genes explain under half, and the rest has no known cause. The V and J calls and clone size come from that table; D and trimming were worked out from the DNA. The sample table lists roughly 110,000 clones, under 90% of them with a count of one. The top ten clones comprise roughly 0.61% of the sample.

Recombination linked TRBV5-1 to TRBJ1-2; TRBD1 lines up with 9 middle nucleotides. The material sequenced was PBMCs, taken from a glioma patient whose treatment included an IDH1 peptide vaccine. The TCR originated in a woman aged 45-60 years with glioma. The DNA is as follows: TGCGCCAGCAGCAGGACAGGGGAAGACTATGGCTACACCTTC. This translates into CASSRTGEDYGYTF. The variable domain in full, with residues beyond the CDR3 obtained from the reference TRBV5-1 and TRBJ1-2 genes, is KAGVTQTPRYLIKTRGQQVTLSCSPISGHRSVSWYQQTPGQGLQFLFEYFSETQRNKGNFPGRFSGRQFSNSRSEMNVSTLELGDSALYLCASSRTGEDYGYTFGSGTRLTVV.